These T cell receptor beta chains were read from a single sample in a study of chemoradiotherapy in HPV16-positive cancers. Profiling relied on immunoSEQ multiplex PCR, and the TCRdb table lists in-frame clones only, not all of them. The sample yields nearly 35,000 clones, 92% seen once. The sample consisted of blood, taken from a patient who underwent chemoradiotherapy. The receptors shown here come from a human donor with HPV-associated anogenital cancer. Both conserved end residues are part of each CDR3. The D gene is left open where the match is weak. Only part of the rows carry a size: once, few, many, or a class if the clone is expanded.

d_gene: TRBD1; j_gene: TRBJ1-2; abundance: NA; v_gene: TRBV10-3; CDR3nt: TGTGCCCTCTGGCAGGGGGATTCTAACTATGGCTACACCTTC; CDR3aa: CALWQGDSNYGYTF
d_gene: TRBD1; j_gene: TRBJ2-5; abundance: NA; v_gene: TRBV9; CDR3nt: TGTGCCAGCAGCGTAGGGGGGACAGCGTACCAAGAGACCCAGTACTTC; CDR3aa: CASSVGGTAYQETQYF
d_gene: TRBD1; j_gene: TRBJ2-6; abundance: NA; v_gene: TRBV18; CDR3nt: TGTGCCAGCTCACCACCAGGCAGGGGGCCCCTTGGAGGGGCCAACGTCCTGACTTTC; CDR3aa: CASSPPGRGPLGGANVLTF
d_gene: NA; j_gene: TRBJ2-2; abundance: NA; v_gene: TRBV6-1; CDR3nt: TGTGCCAGCCTGCGGGGATACCCGACCACCGGGGAGCTGTTTTTT; CDR3aa: CASLRGYPTTGELFF
d_gene: NA; j_gene: TRBJ1-6; abundance: NA; v_gene: TRBV10-2; CDR3nt: TGCGCCAGCAAAGAGGGGGGCGGTGGTTCACCCCTCCACTTT; CDR3aa: CASKEGGGGSPLHF
d_gene: NA; j_gene: TRBJ2-3; abundance: NA; v_gene: TRBV4-1; CDR3nt: TGCGCCAGCAGCCAGGCCACGGGACCCTCAATGGGTACGCAGTATTTT; CDR3aa: CASSQATGPSMGTQYF
d_gene: TRBD2; j_gene: TRBJ2-5; abundance: NA; v_gene: TRBV4-1; CDR3nt: TGCGCCAGCAGCTTTCGTCTAGCGGGGTACCAAGAGACCCAGTACTTC; CDR3aa: CASSFRLAGYQETQYF
d_gene: TRBD1; j_gene: TRBJ1-6; abundance: once; v_gene: TRBV6-1; CDR3nt: TGTGCCAGCAGTGGGATGGGGGACAGCCGGAATTCACCCCTCCACTTT; CDR3aa: CASSGMGDSRNSPLHF
d_gene: TRBD2; j_gene: TRBJ2-7; abundance: NA; v_gene: TRBV28; CDR3nt: TGTGCCAGCAGCCGCCCACGGGGGAGGGGCTACGAGCAGTACTTC; CDR3aa: CASSRPRGRGYEQYF
d_gene: NA; j_gene: TRBJ2-1; abundance: NA; v_gene: TRBV4-2; CDR3nt: TGTGCCAGCAGCCCAGGCCTATCGCTCTACAATGAGCAGTTCTTC; CDR3aa: CASSPGLSLYNEQFF
d_gene: TRBD1; j_gene: TRBJ2-1; abundance: NA; v_gene: TRBV5-6; CDR3nt: TGTGCCAGCAGCTCCGACCTGGACAGGGGCTATGAGCAGTTCTTC; CDR3aa: CASSSDLDRGYEQFF
d_gene: NA; j_gene: TRBJ1-4; abundance: once; v_gene: TRBV18; CDR3nt: TGTGCCAGCTCACTACAGGGAGCTAATGAAAAACTGTTTTTT; CDR3aa: CASSLQGANEKLFF
d_gene: TRBD1; j_gene: TRBJ2-5; abundance: NA; v_gene: TRBV7-6; CDR3nt: TGTGCCAGCAGCTTACAGACAGGGGGCAGCGGAGAGACCCAGTACTTC; CDR3aa: CASSLQTGGSGETQYF
d_gene: NA; j_gene: TRBJ2-7; abundance: NA; v_gene: TRBV18; CDR3nt: TGTGCCAGCTCACCACCGGGCAGGGGTTCCTACGAGCAGTACTTC; CDR3aa: CASSPPGRGSYEQYF
d_gene: NA; j_gene: TRBJ2-6; abundance: NA; v_gene: TRBV9; CDR3nt: TGTGCCAGCAGCGCAAGCTTACAGGGCTCGGGGGCCAACGTCCTGACTTTC; CDR3aa: CASSASLQGSGANVLTF
d_gene: NA; j_gene: TRBJ1-6; abundance: NA; v_gene: TRBV5-4; CDR3nt: TGTGCCAGCAGCTTGGGATGGGGGAACAGATCACCCCTCCACTTT; CDR3aa: CASSLGWGNRSPLHF
d_gene: NA; j_gene: TRBJ2-2; abundance: NA; v_gene: TRBV5-1; CDR3nt: TGCGCCAGCAGCCGGACAGTGAACACCGGGGAGCTGTTTTTT; CDR3aa: CASSRTVNTGELFF
d_gene: TRBD1; j_gene: TRBJ1-5; abundance: NA; v_gene: TRBV9; CDR3nt: TGTGCCAGCAGCCCGGGACAGCGGAATCAGCCCCAGCATTTT; CDR3aa: CASSPGQRNQPQHF
d_gene: TRBD1; j_gene: TRBJ2-7; abundance: NA; v_gene: TRBV6-1; CDR3nt: TGTGCCAGCAGTGCTCAGGCCGGGACAGGTGATACCTACGAGCAGTACTTC; CDR3aa: CASSAQAGTGDTYEQYF
d_gene: TRBD2; j_gene: TRBJ2-5; abundance: NA; v_gene: TRBV7-3; CDR3nt: TGTGCCAGCAGCTTCTCCGGGACTAGGGGCGGGACCCAGTACTTC; CDR3aa: CASSFSGTRGGTQYF
d_gene: TRBD2; j_gene: TRBJ2-3; abundance: NA; v_gene: TRBV5-4; CDR3nt: TGTGCCAGCAGCCCCGGGCGGGGGTACACAGATACGCAGTATTTT; CDR3aa: CASSPGRGYTDTQYF
d_gene: NA; j_gene: TRBJ2-7; abundance: NA; v_gene: TRBV14; CDR3nt: TGTGCCAGCAGCCAAGCGTGGACAGTCAACTCAGGCGAGCAGTACTTC; CDR3aa: CASSQAWTVNSGEQYF
d_gene: NA; j_gene: TRBJ2-5; abundance: NA; v_gene: TRBV13; CDR3nt: TGTGCCAGCAGCTTTAGGCCGGGTACGGGGGTGAAAGAGACCCAGTACTTC; CDR3aa: CASSFRPGTGVKETQYF
d_gene: TRBD1; j_gene: TRBJ1-1; abundance: NA; v_gene: TRBV7-8; CDR3nt: TGTGCCAGCAGCCCAGGGGGTCCGAGGAACACTGAAGCTTTCTTT; CDR3aa: CASSPGGPRNTEAFF
d_gene: NA; j_gene: TRBJ1-2; abundance: NA; v_gene: TRBV30; CDR3nt: TGTGCCTGGAGGCGTAGGATTGACTATGGCTACACCTTC; CDR3aa: CAWRRRIDYGYTF
d_gene: NA; j_gene: TRBJ1-5; abundance: NA; v_gene: TRBV6-5; CDR3nt: TGTGCCTCAAGCCCGACTTCTATGGCAAATCAGCCCCAGCATTTT; CDR3aa: CASSPTSMANQPQHF
d_gene: NA; j_gene: TRBJ1-2; abundance: NA; v_gene: TRBV5-1; CDR3nt: TGCGCCAGCAGCCCTATCGACAGGTCCTATGGCTACACCTTC; CDR3aa: CASSPIDRSYGYTF
d_gene: NA; j_gene: TRBJ1-4; abundance: NA; v_gene: TRBV15; CDR3nt: TGTGCCACCAGCAGAGCCAGGGCGAATTATGAAAAACTGTTTTTT; CDR3aa: CATSRARANYEKLFF
d_gene: TRBD2; j_gene: TRBJ2-1; abundance: NA; v_gene: TRBV6-4; CDR3nt: TGTGCCAGCAGAAGGACTAGCGGGGACTACAATGAGCAGTTCTTC; CDR3aa: CASRRTSGDYNEQFF
d_gene: NA; j_gene: TRBJ2-7; abundance: once; v_gene: TRBV6-5; CDR3nt: TGTGCCAGCACAGGGGAGGCGTACGAGCAGTACTTC; CDR3aa: CASTGEAYEQYF
d_gene: TRBD1; j_gene: TRBJ1-1; abundance: NA; v_gene: TRBV5-6; CDR3nt: TGTGCCAGCAACCCTTGGACAGGTGGGAACACTGAAGCTTTCTTT; CDR3aa: CASNPWTGGNTEAFF
d_gene: NA; j_gene: TRBJ2-7; abundance: NA; v_gene: TRBV19; CDR3nt: TGTGCCAGTAGTCGGGGGCACCCCTACGAGCAGTACTTC; CDR3aa: CASSRGHPYEQYF
d_gene: TRBD1; j_gene: TRBJ1-2; abundance: NA; v_gene: TRBV7-6; CDR3nt: TGTGCCAGCAGCTTAGGGGCAGGGGGAACGAGCTATGGCTACACCTTC; CDR3aa: CASSLGAGGTSYGYTF
d_gene: TRBD1; j_gene: TRBJ1-5; abundance: NA; v_gene: TRBV5-8; CDR3nt: TGTGCCAGCAGCCGTGACAGGGGTGGCAATCAGCCCCAGCATTTT; CDR3aa: CASSRDRGGNQPQHF
d_gene: TRBD1; j_gene: TRBJ2-3; abundance: NA; v_gene: TRBV11-2; CDR3nt: TGTGCCAGCAGCACAGGGACAGGAAGCACAGATACGCAGTATTTT; CDR3aa: CASSTGTGSTDTQYF
d_gene: TRBD1; j_gene: TRBJ1-2; abundance: NA; v_gene: TRBV27; CDR3nt: TGTGCCAGCAGGGTCGGGACAGGGTATGGCTACACCTTC; CDR3aa: CASRVGTGYGYTF
d_gene: TRBD1; j_gene: TRBJ1-4; abundance: NA; v_gene: TRBV27; CDR3nt: TGTGCCAGCAGCCTTAGGGACAGGGCTAATGAAAAACTGTTTTTT; CDR3aa: CASSLRDRANEKLFF
d_gene: TRBD1; j_gene: TRBJ2-7; abundance: NA; v_gene: TRBV4-1; CDR3nt: TGCGCCAGCAGCAGATTTTCGTTTGGACAGGGCTACGACGAGCAGTACTTC; CDR3aa: CASSRFSFGQGYDEQYF